The rows below give T cell receptor beta chains drawn from one sample of a study of T-cell memory formation after mild COVID-19. MiXCR was run by TCRdb on the 5' RACE reads, yielding one entry per CDR3 protein. The sample has 350,000 to 400,000 distinct CDR3 sequences, approximately 15% seen once. Sequenced sample: PBMCs or a T cell subset sorted from them (not recorded which). These receptors came from a man aged 18 to 30 who had mild COVID-19 (a few samples of this study predate the infection). Cell type and time point are not known. The CDR3 runs from the conserved cysteine through the conserved F or W. D genes are given only for firm matches. Size is omitted from some rows. Given values are once, few, many or a class for expanded clones.

V gene	J gene	D gene	clone size	CDR3 protein	CDR3 DNA
TRBV18	TRBJ2-5	TRBD1	-	CASSPPGTGQETQYF	TGTGCCAGCTCACCGCCCGGGACAGGCCAAGAGACCCAGTACTTC
TRBV10-3	TRBJ2-7	-	-	CAISEPTEGAYEQYF	TGTGCCATCAGTGAGCCTACGGAGGGGGCCTACGAGCAGTACTTC
TRBV7-2	TRBJ2-3	-	many	CASSLWGSDTQYF	TGTGCCAGCAGTCTTTGGGGCTCAGATACGCAGTATTTT
TRBV9	TRBJ1-5	TRBD1	-	CASSWTGNLNQPQHF	TGTGCCAGCAGCTGGACAGGAAACCTAAATCAGCCCCAGCATTTT
TRBV19	TRBJ2-1	-	-	CASSIDSAGPYNEQFF	TGTGCCAGTAGTATAGATTCAGCGGGTCCCTACAATGAGCAGTTCTTC
TRBV7-9	TRBJ1-2	-	-	CASSLASVGYGYTF	TGTGCCAGCAGCTTAGCTTCGGTTGGCTATGGCTACACCTTC
TRBV6-6	TRBJ2-2	-	-	CASKRPNTGELFF	TGTGCCAGCAAGAGGCCGAACACCGGGGAGCTGTTTTTT
TRBV18	TRBJ2-1	TRBD2	few	CASSPGLAGGPGNEQFF	TGTGCCAGCTCACCAGGACTAGCGGGGGGTCCTGGCAATGAGCAGTTCTTC
TRBV30	TRBJ1-1	-	-	CAWSASGGTEAFF	TGTGCCTGGAGTGCTTCGGGGGGCACTGAAGCTTTCTTT
TRBV6-5	TRBJ2-3	TRBD2	few	CASSYSTGGPPDTQYF	TGTGCCAGCAGTTACTCGACGGGGGGACCCCCAGATACGCAGTATTTT
TRBV2	TRBJ2-3	-	few	CASSEALRAMTDTQYF	TGTGCCAGCAGTGAAGCGCTTCGAGCGATGACAGATACGCAGTATTTT
TRBV24-1	TRBJ1-5	-	-	CATSDPRRGAVNQPQHF	TGTGCCACCAGTGATCCCCGTCGGGGGGCAGTGAATCAGCCCCAGCATTTT
TRBV18	TRBJ2-6	-	few	CASSPLAFSSGANVLTF	TGTGCCAGCTCACCCCTAGCCTTCAGCTCTGGGGCCAACGTCCTGACTTTC
TRBV5-4	TRBJ2-3	TRBD2	many	CASSSRGGADTQYF	TGTGCCAGCAGCTCCCGGGGGGGGGCAGATACGCAGTATTTT
TRBV6-5	TRBJ2-7	-	once	CASSAGQEQYF	TGTGCCAGCAGCGCCGGACAGGAGCAGTACTTC
TRBV15	TRBJ2-7	TRBD2	-	CATSRVGTSGRWYEQYF	TGTGCCACCAGCAGAGTCGGGACTAGCGGGAGGTGGTACGAGCAGTACTTC
TRBV27	TRBJ1-6	-	few	CASSLYSSYNSPLHF	TGTGCCAGCAGTTTATACAGCTCCTATAATTCACCCCTCCACTTT
TRBV6-1	TRBJ2-2	TRBD2	few	CASRPGLAAVTTGELFF	TGTGCCAGCAGACCGGGACTAGCGGCGGTCACCACCGGGGAGCTGTTTTTT
TRBV20-1	TRBJ1-6	-	-	CSARDFSGNSPLHF	TGCAGTGCTAGGGACTTCTCTGGTAATTCACCCCTCCACTTT
TRBV12-5	TRBJ1-1	-	-	CASGLVKPGDLDTEAFF	TGTGCTAGTGGTTTGGTCAAACCTGGGGATCTTGACACTGAAGCTTTCTTT
TRBV10-1	TRBJ1-4	-	many	CASSESASNEKLFF	TGCGCCAGCAGTGAGTCCGCGAGTAATGAAAAACTGTTTTTT
TRBV6-6	TRBJ2-4	-	-	CASSQELEDDQYF	TGTGCCAGCAGCCAAGAACTGGAGGACGACCAGTACTTC
TRBV5-1	TRBJ2-5	TRBD2	-	CASSRGGIGAIETQYF	TGCGCCAGCAGCCGGGGGGGAATCGGCGCTATAGAGACCCAGTACTTC
TRBV7-9	TRBJ2-1	TRBD2	many	CASSSPTSGPNNEQFF	TGTGCCAGCAGCTCCCCGACTAGCGGTCCAAACAATGAGCAGTTCTTC
TRBV6-1	TRBJ1-5	-	-	CASSGGWGVGYQPQHF	TGTGCCAGCAGTGGGGGATGGGGGGTCGGTTATCAGCCCCAGCATTTT
TRBV5-1	TRBJ2-7	-	-	CASSLAGGGSYEQYF	TGCGCCAGCAGCTTAGCAGGGGGGGGCTCCTACGAGCAGTACTTC
TRBV6-5	TRBJ2-1	-	many	CASSADRSYNEQFF	TGTGCCAGCAGTGCTGACAGGTCCTACAATGAGCAGTTCTTC
TRBV7-8	TRBJ2-1	TRBD1	-	CASRAPGTGWDEQFF	TGTGCCAGCAGAGCCCCCGGGACAGGATGGGATGAGCAGTTCTTC
TRBV14	TRBJ2-5	-	-	CASSFQDKRSETQYF	TGTGCCAGCAGCTTCCAGGACAAGCGCTCTGAGACCCAGTACTTC
TRBV7-2	TRBJ1-1	-	few	CASSSPPMNTEAFF	TGTGCCAGCAGCTCCCCTCCTATGAACACTGAAGCTTTCTTT
TRBV3-1	TRBJ2-7	-	-	CASSLGRRYEQYF	TGTGCCAGCAGCCTCGGCAGGCGCTACGAGCAGTACTTC
TRBV9	TRBJ1-2	-	-	CASSVGNTNYGYTF	TGTGCCAGCAGCGTAGGTAATACTAACTATGGCTACACCTTC
TRBV5-1	TRBJ1-4	-	-	CASSLAGGANEKLFF	TGCGCCAGCAGCTTGGCGGGGGGGGCTAATGAAAAACTGTTTTTT
TRBV28	TRBJ1-5	-	-	CASSLKGEPQHF	TGTGCCAGCAGTTTAAAGGGGGAGCCCCAGCATTTT
TRBV6-5	TRBJ1-5	TRBD1	-	CASSYYRGQGPQHF	TGTGCCAGCAGTTACTACAGGGGTCAGGGGCCCCAGCATTTT
TRBV4-1	TRBJ2-1	TRBD2	few	CASSQERGANEQFF	TGCGCCAGCAGCCAAGAGCGGGGGGCAAATGAGCAGTTCTTC
TRBV12-3/TRBV12-4	TRBJ2-1	-	few	CASSFSGVIYNEQFF	TGTGCCAGCAGTTTTTCGGGAGTCATATACAATGAGCAGTTCTTC